This T cell receptor beta chain was observed in a study of human T cells and chemical hapten exposure. TCRdb re-called the RACE reads with MiXCR, one entry per CDR3 protein. The data contain 65,000 to 100,000 distinct CDR3 sequences, more than 6.5% of them singletons. Trimming took off 0 bases at V and 12 bases at J, with 12 bases between the two ends. The CDR3 runs 11 residues. The germline CDR1 and CDR2 sequences are DFQATT and SNEGSKA (reference sequence). Described time point: patch test 2, 6 weeks after DPC sensitization. Described treatment: therapeutic diphenylcyclopropenone sensitization with weekly scalp DPC. This clonotype has at least ten counts.

This chain joins TRBV20-1 and TRBJ2-7; unclear D gene. The sequence came from a woman between 25 and 40 years old with alopecia areata. Some clones in this sample may be carry-over from other donors' samples. This specimen consisted of whole blood, obtained in connection with sensitization to the hapten diphenylcyclopropenone (DPC). For the CDR3, the DNA is TGCAGTGCTAGAGATGCGAAATCAACGTACTTC. As protein: CSARDAKSTYF.